This passage covers 2 T cell receptor beta chains from one sample sequenced in a study. Tregs were sorted as CD4+CD25+CD127-/low cells. Adaptor-ligated barcode primers were used to amplify TRBV12-4/TRBJ1-2 clonotypes. TCRdb reprocessed the multiplex PCR reads with MiXCR, giving one entry per CDR3 protein. In the table there are 430 or so distinct CDR3 sequences, about 20% of which are singletons. The sequenced material came from tumor-infiltrating Tregs sorted from the breast tumor. The source is a female donor with breast cancer.

This clonotype is medium-sized by share. V gene TRBV12-3 or TRBV12-4 combines with J gene TRBJ1-2; D gene unclear. This CDR3 has 10 amino acids. V lost 4 bases, J lost 8 bases, and 5 bases lay in between. CDR3 in DNA: TGTGCCAGCAGTTCCGAGGGCTACACCTTC. Translation gives CASSSEGYTF.

Judged by abundance, this clonotype is hyperexpanded. The V and J genes are TRBV12-3 or TRBV12-4 and TRBJ1-2; a possible D gene is TRBD1 (6 bases). Trimming shortened V by 3 bases and J by 5 bases, and 19 bases separated the two germline ends. The CDR3 totals 16 residues. The CDR3 bases are TGTGCCAGCAGTTTCGGGGTCCGAGGACAGAATTATGGCTACACCTTC. Translated, it gives CASSFGVRGQNYGYTF.